Listed here are 30 T cell receptor beta chains from one sample, sequenced in a study of T cell responses to AZD1222 COVID-19 vaccine. Sequenced by immunoSEQ multiplex PCR; TCRdb stores in-frame clones only, minus some. The repertoire holds 120,000 to 150,000 clones, with roughly nine tenths as singletons. The sample was peripheral blood, taken on day 0 of AZD1222 vaccination. Every receptor here comes from an adult in good health.

The gene calls are TRBV6-5 and TRBJ1-5; D is unclear. The CDR3 has 11 residues. The V gene lost 6 bases and the J gene lost 6 bases, with 6 bases spanning the gap. Germline V gene data show CDR1 as MNHEY and CDR2 as SVGAGI. CDR3 coding DNA: TGTGCCAGCAGGGAGGGTCAGCCCCAGCATTTT. Encoded protein: CASREGQPQHF.

The V and J genes are TRBV7-3 and TRBJ2-7; 7 bases fit TRBD2. Trimming removed 8 bases from V and 5 bases from J; junction bases left unmatched: 12. Germline loops: CDR1 SGHTA, CDR2 FQGTGA. The CDR3 length is 14 residues. The CDR3 coding sequence is TGTGCCAGCGCCGTCGGAGGGAGCGGGAACGAGCAGTACTTC. The encoded protein is CASAVGGSGNEQYF.

This sequence joins TRBV7-9 and TRBJ2-5; 9 nucleotides align to TRBD1. V trimming: 4 bases; J trimming: 4 bases; junction bases outside the gene matches: 4. The germline V gene encodes CDR1 SEHNR and CDR2 FQNEAQ (reference sequence). This CDR3 has 14 amino acids. The CDR3 is CASSSGQGGETQYF. DNA for the CDR3: TGTGCCAGCAGCTCGGGACAGGGTGGAGAGACCCAGTACTTC.

This chain uses TRBV18 with TRBJ2-7; tentative D call: TRBD2 (5 bases). Looked up from germline, CDR1 is KGHSH and CDR2 is LQKENI. The ends were cut back, 3 bases at V and 6 bases at J, with 12 bases in the middle. The CDR3 is 13 amino acids. The CDR3 bases are TGTGCCAGCTCACCCGGGGTTTCCGGCGAGCAGTACTTC. As protein: CASSPGVSGEQYF.

The V and J genes are TRBV4-3 and TRBJ2-1, with 7 bases aligning to TRBD1. CDR1 is LGHNA, CDR2 YSLEER, per germline. The CDR3 consists of 13 residues. V was pared by 6 bases and J by 5 bases, with 4 bases of the junction left unmatched. The CDR3 DNA reads as TGCGCCAGCAGTACAGGGGCCAACAATGAGCAGTTCTTC. Amino acids: CASSTGANNEQFF.

The chain recombines TRBV28 with TRBJ1-3, with 10 nucleotides matching TRBD1. The CDR3 totals 16 residues. Trimming took 7 bases from V and 4 from J; bases not matched to a gene: 10. Germline values: CDR1 MDHEN, CDR2 SYDVKM. The CDR3, as DNA: TGTGCCAGCACCCCGACAGGGGGCTTGTGGGGAAACACCATATATTTT. Translation gives CASTPTGGLWGNTIYF.

V is TRBV5-6 and J is TRBJ2-3; D is possibly TRBD1 (6 bases). Per germline, CDR1 SGHDT and CDR2 YYEEEE. Trimming removed 2 bases at V and 2 bases at J, with 12 bases between. CDR3 length: 15 residues. This CDR3 reads CASSFGTTATDTQYF. CDR3 in DNA: TGTGCCAGCAGCTTTGGGACAACTGCCACAGATACGCAGTATTTT.

This chain uses TRBV30 with TRBJ2-1; D is undetermined. V was clipped by 3 bases and J by 8 bases, with 17 bases between them. Germline V gene sequence: CDR1 GTSNPN, CDR2 SVGIG (reference sequence). This CDR3 is built from 14 residues. CDR3 in amino acids: CAWRFSGLWDEQFF. CDR3 sequence (DNA): TGTGCCTGGAGGTTCTCAGGTTTGTGGGATGAGCAGTTCTTC.

This chain uses TRBV11-2 with TRBJ1-5; perhaps TRBD1 as D (6 bases). This CDR3 is built from 13 residues. CDR1 and CDR2 from the germline V gene are SGHAT and FQNNGV. The V end lost 5 bases, the J end lost 2 bases, and 7 bases lay between the germline ends. The CDR3 spells CASSHRGNQPQHF. In DNA form, the CDR3 reads TGTGCCAGCAGCCACAGGGGCAATCAGCCCCAGCATTTT.

The V gene is TRBV10-3, the J gene TRBJ1-3, with D tentatively TRBD1 (5 bases). Deletions cut 10 bases from V and 0 bases from J, with 13 bases between. The CDR3 runs 14 residues. Germline CDR1 ENHRY, CDR2 SYGVKD. The CDR3 DNA follows: TGTGCCACCCGACCGGGGGGCTCTGGAAACACCATATATTTT. This gives the protein CATRPGGSGNTIYF.

This sequence joins TRBV18 and TRBJ2-1; no reliable D call. V was shortened by 3 bases and J by 0 bases, with 9 bases between the two germline ends. Per germline, CDR1 KGHSH and CDR2 LQKENI. The CDR3 is made up of 15 amino acids. CDR3 DNA sequence: TGTGCCAGCTCACCGAGCAGAAGCTCCTACAATGAGCAGTTCTTC. This encodes CASSPSRSSYNEQFF.

The chain uses TRBV12-3 or TRBV12-4 and TRBJ1-2; unclear D gene. The CDR3 consists of 13 residues. Trimming shortened V by 1 base and J by 4 bases, and 7 bases separated the two germline ends. The CDR3 nucleotides are TGTGCCAGCAGTTTAGAACAGTTCTATGGCTACACCTTC. Translating it yields CASSLEQFYGYTF.

The chain couples TRBV7-9 to TRBJ1-1; D unresolved. The CDR3 runs to 14 residues. Trimming stripped 3 bases from V and 0 bases from J, with 8 bases between. Germline CDR1 and CDR2: SEHNR and FQNEAQ (reference sequence). The CDR3 DNA sequence: TGTGCCAGCAGCTTGATTCGGCTGAACACTGAAGCTTTCTTT. Amino acids: CASSLIRLNTEAFF.

The chain joins TRBV19 to TRBJ1-5; 11 bases match TRBD1. Germline CDR1 LNHDA, CDR2 SQIVND (reference sequence). J gave up 7 bases and V 4 bases, and 6 bases lay outside the gene matches. This CDR3 comprises 15 residues. The chain's CDR3 is CASSTFGQGAQPQHF. CDR3 bases: TGTGCCAGTAGTACGTTCGGACAGGGGGCCCAGCCCCAGCATTTT. Using reference TRBV19 and TRBJ1-5 for the parts outside the CDR3, the full variable domain is DGGITQSPKYLFRKEGQNVTLSCEQNLNHDAMYWYRQDPGQGLRLIYYSQIVNDFQKGDIAEGYSVSREKKESFPLTVTSAQKNPTAFYLCASSTFGQGAQPQHFGDGTRLSIL.

The gene calls are TRBV5-6 and TRBJ2-1; D is unresolved. Germline V gene sequence: CDR1 SGHDT, CDR2 YYEEEE. The CDR3 runs to 12 residues. The V end was cut by 6 bases, the J end by 2 bases, with 6 bases between. DNA of the CDR3: TGTGCCAGCACCCTAACCTACAATGAGCAGTTCTTC. Encoded protein: CASTLTYNEQFF.

A word on this clone: A read error may be the cause here, since a much bigger clone is one base away. The CDR3, as DNA: TGTGCCAGCAGCTTAGCCGGGGGCAATCAGCCCCAGCATTTT. This sequence encodes CASSLAGGNQPQHF. The chain joins TRBV11-2 to TRBJ1-5; no clear D. Trimming stripped 1 base from V and 2 bases from J, with 6 bases between. The length of the CDR3 is 14 residues. In germline, CDR1 is SGHAT, CDR2 FQNNGV.

The chain has TRBV29-1 and TRBJ1-2, with a weak D call TRBD1 (5 bases). CDR1 SQVTM and CDR2 ANQGSEA come from the germline V gene. This CDR3 has 14 residues. V was cut by 6 bases and J by 4 bases, with 18 bases left in between. In nucleotides, the CDR3 is TGCAGCGTCTCGCCTGGCAGGGACCTCTATGGCTACACCTTC. Its protein product is CSVSPGRDLYGYTF.

This clone has only one observation. V and J are TRBV27 and TRBJ2-1; TRBD2 matches at 7 bases. The ends lost 3 bases at V and 5 bases at J; junction bases unmatched: 7. CDR3 length: 15 residues. Per germline, CDR1 MNHEY and CDR2 SMNVEV (reference sequence). CDR3 in amino acids: CASSFLAGVNNEQFF. The DNA of the CDR3 is TGTGCCAGCAGTTTTTTGGCGGGAGTGAACAATGAGCAGTTCTTC.

The J gene is TRBJ2-7, the V gene TRBV21-1; TRBD1 is the table's D call, not checked against the DNA. TRBV21-1 is noted as a pseudogene. The CDR3 has 15 amino acids. CDR3 region: CASSAPGQGLDEQYF. DNA for the CDR3: TGTGCCAGCAGCGCCCCGGGACAGGGTTTGGACGAGCAGTACTTC.

V is TRBV12-3 or TRBV12-4 and J is TRBJ1-2; D may be TRBD1 (5 bases). The CDR3 has 13 amino acids. V was trimmed by 6 bases and J by 7 bases, leaving 15 bases between them. The CDR3 spells CASSLDRHFGYTF. For the CDR3, the DNA is TGTGCCAGCAGCCTCGACAGACACTTTGGCTACACCTTC.

J is TRBJ2-3 and V is TRBV6-5; TRBD2 matches 9 bases. Germline lookup yields CDR1 MNHEY and CDR2 SVGAGI. The CDR3 consists of 14 residues. V lost 5 bases, J lost 2 bases, and 2 bases stayed unmatched. The CDR3 nucleotides are TGTGCCAGCAGTATAGCGGGAGACACAGATACGCAGTATTTT. The encoded protein is CASSIAGDTDTQYF.

The rearrangement uses TRBV7-2 and TRBJ2-1; 9 nucleotides match TRBD2. This CDR3 spans 17 amino acids. Germline CDR1 SGHTA, CDR2 FQGNSA. The junction had 6 bases not matched to a gene; V was cut back by 1 base and J by 2 bases. The CDR3 nucleotides read TGTGCCAGCAGCTTAGAAGTCCGCGGGAGGGCCTACAATGAGCAGTTCTTC. Its protein is CASSLEVRGRAYNEQFF.

The sample holds a few counts of this clone. The chain uses TRBV3-1 (or the pseudogene TRBV3-2) and TRBJ2-1; 7 bases map to TRBD2. The CDR3 covers 17 residues. Per germline, CDR1 LGHDT and CDR2 YNNKEL (reference sequence). V dropped 0 bases and J dropped 5; count of bases not matched to a gene: 10. CDR3 sequence reads: CASSQDRYSGQDNEQFF. The CDR3 bases are TGTGCCAGCAGCCAAGATCGGTATAGCGGGCAAGACAATGAGCAGTTCTTC.

V and J are TRBV4-1 and TRBJ2-3; 10 positions agree with TRBD1. CDR1 and CDR2 from the germline V gene are MGHRA and YSYEKL. V shed 3 bases and J 4 bases; nucleotides not matched to a gene: 7. The CDR3 covers 16 residues. This CDR3 reads CASSHQDRGWADTQYF. CDR3 bases: TGCGCCAGCAGCCACCAGGACAGGGGGTGGGCAGATACGCAGTATTTT.

The chain recombines TRBV7-8 with TRBJ1-1; D possibly corresponds to TRBD1 (6 bases). The CDR3 runs to 16 residues. The V end lost 1 base, the J end lost 1 base, and 13 bases lay between the germline ends. CDR1 and CDR2 from the germline V gene are SGHVS and FQNEAQ. In DNA form, the CDR3 reads TGTGCCAGCAGCTTAGGGAAATTACAGGGGAACACTGAAGCTTTCTTT. This sequence encodes CASSLGKLQGNTEAFF.

The sample holds a few counts of this clone. The CDR3 nucleotides read TGTGCCAGCAGCCGTAGCCCCGGGGAGCTGTTTTTT. Translated: CASSRSPGELFF. V gene TRBV14 combines with J gene TRBJ2-2; D unresolved. There are 12 residues in the CDR3. Germline loops: CDR1 SGHDN, CDR2 FVKESK. With 4 bases removed from V and 6 bases from J, the gap between germline ends came to 6 bases.

The rearrangement links TRBV19 to TRBJ2-7; D unresolved. Per the germline V gene, CDR1 is LNHDA and CDR2 is SQIVND (reference sequence). V was cut by 5 bases and J by 3 bases, with 11 bases left in between. This CDR3 region has 13 residues. Here the CDR3 reads CASSGRTLYEQYF. The CDR3 coding sequence is TGTGCCAGTAGTGGCAGGACCCTCTACGAGCAGTACTTC.

This clone was detected once. The genes are TRBV5-4 and TRBJ2-2; D tentatively reads TRBD1 or TRBD2 (5 bases each). This CDR3 is built from 14 residues. V was trimmed by 5 bases and J by 6 bases, leaving 14 bases between them. Germline V CDR1 and CDR2: SGHNT, YYREEE (reference sequence). The CDR3 nucleotides are TGTGCCAGCAGGCCCGGGGCCGTCGCCGGGGAGCTGTTTTTT. The encoded protein is CASRPGAVAGELFF.

The CDR3 protein is CASSFGGRPGETQYF. The CDR3, as DNA: TGTGCCAGCAGTTTCGGGGGGCGCCCGGGAGAGACCCAGTACTTC. The chain employs TRBV6-5 and TRBJ2-5; a weak D match, TRBD2 (7 bases). Trimming took off 4 bases at V and 4 bases at J, with 16 bases between the two ends. The CDR3 covers 15 residues. Germline lookup yields CDR1 MNHEY and CDR2 SVGAGI.

The V call is TRBV21-1, the J call TRBJ2-7; TRBD2 is the table's D call and was not checked against the DNA. TRBV21-1 is deemed a pseudogene. The CDR3 runs 15 residues. CDR3 nucleotides: TGTGCCAGCAGCAAAGGGACTAAAGTAAGCTACGAGCAGTACTTC. It codes for CASSKGTKVSYEQYF.